This T cell receptor (beta chain) emerged from a study of response to subunit inactivated influenza vaccine. The V gene lost 0 bases and the J gene lost 5 bases, with 7 bases spanning the gap. Looked up from germline, CDR1 is DFQATT and CDR2 is SNEGSKA (reference sequence). This CDR3 has 12 residues. In this sample, this clonotype turned up a few times. Its antigen is unknown. MiXCR, run by TCRdb on the RT-PCR reads, gives a single entry per CDR3 protein. The sample holds about 700,000 distinct CDR3 sequences; over 11% are singletons and the top ten take 5.5% to 8%. Study conclusions and caveats: It was the authors' suggestion that each seasonal influenza vaccination recruits few new T cells.

Sample: PBMCs from blood, taken roughly 15 days before vaccination. The sequence derives from a middle-aged man who received an inactivated influenza vaccine. This chain uses TRBV20-1 with TRBJ1-2; a weak D match, TRBD1 (5 bases). CDR3 sequence: CSARDPGYGYTF. The CDR3 nucleotides read TGCAGTGCTAGAGATCCAGGGTATGGCTACACCTTC.